This T cell receptor beta chain is from a study of vaccination and CD4 T cells after COVID-19. At the level of the study: A CEFX pool, an HIV-1 Nef pool, or no peptide went to control cultures.

Scientists ran DNA taken from cultured CD4+ T cells through the Oncomine TCR Beta short-read assay for sequencing. DNA came from CD4+ T cells after culture. TCRdb re-analysed the PCR reads in MiXCR, keeping a single row per CDR3 protein. The sample shows 7,000 to 8,500 distinct CDR3 sequences, 60% of them seen only once. This clonotype was observed a handful of times. Its antigen is unidentified. The treatment was: roughly ten-day PBMC culture with coronavirus spike peptide pools or control peptides (ViraFEST assay). Following culture for around 9 days, CD4+ T cells were isolated by negative selection. Study outcomes and limitations: Researchers report that 304 of 307 vaccine-specific clones in convalescent patients proved spike mono-reactive.

V lost 1 base and J lost 5; bases outside the gene matches: 6. Germline V gene lookup returns CDR1 LNHNV and CDR2 YYDKDF (reference sequence). The CDR3 has 16 amino acids. This sequence joins TRBV15 and TRBJ2-7, with TRBD2 matching over 12 bases. Sequences were obtained from CD4+ T cells from blood, cultured in vitro. This TCR was sampled from a human donor who had recovered from COVID-19. The CDR3 DNA follows: TGTGCCACCAGCAGAGGCCTGCTAGCGGGGGGGAACGAGCAGTACTTC. It is translated as CATSRGLLAGGNEQYF.